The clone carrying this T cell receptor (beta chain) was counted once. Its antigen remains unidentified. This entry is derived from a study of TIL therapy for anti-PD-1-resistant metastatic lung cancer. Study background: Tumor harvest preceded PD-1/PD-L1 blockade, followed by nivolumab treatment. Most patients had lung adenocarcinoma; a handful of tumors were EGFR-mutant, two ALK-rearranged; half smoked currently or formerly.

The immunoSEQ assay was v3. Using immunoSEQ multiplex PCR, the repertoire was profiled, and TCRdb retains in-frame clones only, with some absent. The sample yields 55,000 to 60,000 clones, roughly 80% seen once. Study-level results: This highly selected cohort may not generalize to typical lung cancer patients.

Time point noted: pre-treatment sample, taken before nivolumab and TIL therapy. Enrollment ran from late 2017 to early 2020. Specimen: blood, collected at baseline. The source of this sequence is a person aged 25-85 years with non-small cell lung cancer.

DNA of the CDR3: TGCAGCGTGTGGGTCGGGGAGACCCAGTACTTC. Translated, it gives CSVWVGETQYF. The genes are TRBV29-1 and TRBJ2-5, with D unresolved. Trimming removed 6 bases from V and 5 bases from J, with 10 bases in between. The CDR3 has 11 residues. CDR1 is SQVTM, CDR2 ANQGSEA, per germline.